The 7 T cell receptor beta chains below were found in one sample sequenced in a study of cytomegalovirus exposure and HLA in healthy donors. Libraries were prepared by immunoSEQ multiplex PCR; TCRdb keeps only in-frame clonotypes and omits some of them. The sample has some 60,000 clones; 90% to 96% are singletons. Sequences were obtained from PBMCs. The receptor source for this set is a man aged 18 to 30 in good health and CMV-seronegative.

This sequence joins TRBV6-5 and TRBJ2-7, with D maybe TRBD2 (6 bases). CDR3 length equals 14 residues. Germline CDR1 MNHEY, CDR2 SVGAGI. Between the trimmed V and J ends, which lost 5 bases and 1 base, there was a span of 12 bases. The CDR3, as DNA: TGTGCCAGCAGTGTCTCCGGGACTTCCTACGAGCAGTACTTC. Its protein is CASSVSGTSYEQYF.

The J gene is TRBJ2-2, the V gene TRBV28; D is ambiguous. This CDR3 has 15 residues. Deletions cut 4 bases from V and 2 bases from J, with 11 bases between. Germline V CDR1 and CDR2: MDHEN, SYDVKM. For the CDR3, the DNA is TGTGCCAGCAGTTCTCCCCCCCTAAACACCGGGGAGCTGTTTTTT. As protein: CASSSPPLNTGELFF.

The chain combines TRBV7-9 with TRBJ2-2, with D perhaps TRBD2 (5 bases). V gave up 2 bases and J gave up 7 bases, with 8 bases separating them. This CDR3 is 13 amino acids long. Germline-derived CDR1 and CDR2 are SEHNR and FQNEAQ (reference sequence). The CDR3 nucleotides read TGTGCCAGCAGCTTACTCCGGGACGGGGAGCTGTTTTTT. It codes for CASSLLRDGELFF. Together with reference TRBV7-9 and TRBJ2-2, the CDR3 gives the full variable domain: DTGVSQNPRHKITKRGQNVTFRCDPISEHNRLYWYRQTLGQGPEFLTYFQNEAQLEKSRLLSDRFSAERPKGSFSTLEIQRTEQGDSAMYLCASSLLRDGELFFGEGSRLTVL.

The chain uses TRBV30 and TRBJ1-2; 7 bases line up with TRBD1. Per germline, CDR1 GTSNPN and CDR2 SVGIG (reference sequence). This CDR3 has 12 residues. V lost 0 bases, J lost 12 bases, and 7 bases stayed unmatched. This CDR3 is CAWSVMTGWNTF. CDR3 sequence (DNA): TGTGCCTGGAGTGTCATGACAGGGTGGAACACCTTC.

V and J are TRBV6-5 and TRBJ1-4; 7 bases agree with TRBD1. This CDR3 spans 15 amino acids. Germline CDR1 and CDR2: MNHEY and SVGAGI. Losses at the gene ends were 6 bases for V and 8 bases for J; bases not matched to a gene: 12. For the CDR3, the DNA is TGTGCCAGCAGCCCTTCAGGGGGGCTTAGGGAAAAACTGTTTTTT. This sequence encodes CASSPSGGLREKLFF.

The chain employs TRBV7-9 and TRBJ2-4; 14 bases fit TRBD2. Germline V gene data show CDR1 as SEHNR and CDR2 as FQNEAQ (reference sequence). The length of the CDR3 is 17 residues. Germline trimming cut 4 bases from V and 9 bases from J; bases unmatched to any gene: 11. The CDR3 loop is CASSYRLAGGPRVIQYF. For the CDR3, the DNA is TGTGCCAGCAGCTACAGACTAGCGGGAGGGCCAAGGGTCATTCAGTACTTC. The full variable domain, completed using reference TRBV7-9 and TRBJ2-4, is DTGVSQNPRHKITKRGQNVTFRCDPISEHNRLYWYRQTLGQGPEFLTYFQNEAQLEKSRLLSDRFSAERPKGSFSTLEIQRTEQGDSAMYLCASSYRLAGGPRVIQYFGAGTRLSVL.

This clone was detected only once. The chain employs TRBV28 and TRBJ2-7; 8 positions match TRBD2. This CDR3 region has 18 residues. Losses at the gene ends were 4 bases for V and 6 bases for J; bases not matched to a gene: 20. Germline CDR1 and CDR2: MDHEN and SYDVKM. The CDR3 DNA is TGTGCCAGCAGTTCCCGGGGGGGAGGCTACCCTACTCCCTCCGAGCAGTACTTC. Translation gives CASSSRGGGYPTPSEQYF.